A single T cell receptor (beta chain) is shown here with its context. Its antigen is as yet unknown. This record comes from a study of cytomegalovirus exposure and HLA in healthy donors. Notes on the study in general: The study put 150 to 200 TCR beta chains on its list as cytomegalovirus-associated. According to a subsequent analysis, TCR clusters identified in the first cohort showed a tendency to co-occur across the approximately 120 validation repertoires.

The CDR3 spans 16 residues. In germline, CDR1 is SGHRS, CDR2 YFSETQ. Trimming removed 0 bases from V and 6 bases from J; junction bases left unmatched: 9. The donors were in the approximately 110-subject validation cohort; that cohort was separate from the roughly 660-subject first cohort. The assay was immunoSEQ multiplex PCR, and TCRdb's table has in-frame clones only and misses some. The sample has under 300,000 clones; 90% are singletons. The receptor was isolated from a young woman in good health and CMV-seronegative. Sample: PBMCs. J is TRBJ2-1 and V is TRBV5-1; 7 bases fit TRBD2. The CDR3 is CASSLERGGLGNEQFF. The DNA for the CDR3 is TGCGCCAGCAGCTTGGAGCGCGGGGGTTTAGGCAATGAGCAGTTCTTC.